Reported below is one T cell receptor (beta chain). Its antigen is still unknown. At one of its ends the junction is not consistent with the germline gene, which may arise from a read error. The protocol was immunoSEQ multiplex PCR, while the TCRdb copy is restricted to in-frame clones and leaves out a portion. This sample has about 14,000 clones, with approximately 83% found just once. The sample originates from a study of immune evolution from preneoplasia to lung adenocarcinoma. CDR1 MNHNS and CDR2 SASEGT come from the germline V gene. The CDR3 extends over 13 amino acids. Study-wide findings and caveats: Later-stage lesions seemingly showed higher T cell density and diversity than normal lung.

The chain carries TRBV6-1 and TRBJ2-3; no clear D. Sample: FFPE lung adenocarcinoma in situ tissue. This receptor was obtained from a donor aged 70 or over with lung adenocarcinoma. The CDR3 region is CAGRAQGTDTQYF. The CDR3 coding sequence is TGTGCCGGCAGAGCGCAAGGCACAGATACGCAGTATTTT.